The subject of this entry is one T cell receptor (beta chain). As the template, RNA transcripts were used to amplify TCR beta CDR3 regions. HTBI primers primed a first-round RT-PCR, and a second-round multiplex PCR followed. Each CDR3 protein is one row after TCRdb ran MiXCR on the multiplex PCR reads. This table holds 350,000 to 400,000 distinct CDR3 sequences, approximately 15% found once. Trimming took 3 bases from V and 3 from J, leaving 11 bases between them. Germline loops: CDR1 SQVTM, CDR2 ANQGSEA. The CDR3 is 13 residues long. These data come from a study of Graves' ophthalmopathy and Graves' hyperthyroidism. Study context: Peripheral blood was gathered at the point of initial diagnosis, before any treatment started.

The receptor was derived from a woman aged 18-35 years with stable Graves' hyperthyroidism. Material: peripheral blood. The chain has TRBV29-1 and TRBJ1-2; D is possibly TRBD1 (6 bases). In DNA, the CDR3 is TGCAGCGTTGACTTCGGGGGCTACTATGGCTACACCTTC. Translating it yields CSVDFGGYYGYTF.